This TCR beta chain was retrieved from a study of blood T cell repertoires in COVID-19. Study in general: The United States, Italy and Spain were the sources of the acute and convalescent COVID-19 samples. Nucleic acid was either cDNA or gDNA, and it came from T cells, B-cell-depleted T cells, or PBMCs.

The germline V gene encodes CDR1 SGHTA and CDR2 FQGNSA. The CDR3 runs to 13 residues. Trimming shortened V by 1 base and J by 14 bases, and 16 bases separated the two germline ends. TCRdb's copy holds only in-frame clones and misses some; the assay was immunoSEQ multiplex PCR. The data contain about 69,000 clones, approximately 79% of them singletons. The clonotype comes from a human donor in a cohort sampled during active COVID-19. The chain employs TRBV7-2 and TRBJ2-3, with a possible D match to TRBD2 (5 bases). What was sequenced was peripheral blood. This CDR3 is CASSLEVLAPGYF. CDR3 bases: TGTGCCAGCAGCTTAGAGGTCCTAGCTCCTGGGTATTTT.